Shown below are 32 T cell receptor beta chains from a single sample sequenced in a study of T cell repertoires in cytomegalovirus infection. TCRdb itself ran the reads through MiXCR, one entry per CDR3 protein. The table records roughly 140,000 distinct CDR3 sequences, roughly a quarter of them present only once. Material for sequencing was PBMCs. The receptors derive from a human donor in good health (CMV status not recorded). Some clones in this sample may be carry-over from other donors' samples.

The V call is TRBV20-1, the J call TRBJ1-2, with a tentative D call TRBD1 (6 bases). Germline V gene data show CDR1 as DFQATT and CDR2 as SNEGSKA (reference sequence). The V gene lost 0 bases and the J gene lost 5 bases, with 16 bases spanning the gap. CDR3 length: 15 residues. The chain's CDR3 is CSARDRGGQGYGYTF. For the CDR3, the DNA is TGCAGTGCTAGAGATCGGGGGGGGCAGGGGTATGGCTACACCTTC.

The chain is built from TRBV28 and TRBJ1-1, with D unclear. The V gene's germline CDR1 is MDHEN and CDR2 SYDVKM. The length of the CDR3 is 11 residues. V gave up 6 bases and J gave up 3 bases, with 5 bases separating them. The CDR3 coding sequence is TGTGCCAGCAGGGAGGACACTGAAGCTTTCTTT. The encoded protein is CASREDTEAFF. The whole variable domain, remainder taken from reference TRBV28 and TRBJ1-1, is DVKVTQSSRYLVKRTGEKVFLECVQDMDHENMFWYRQDPGLGLRLIYFSYDVKMKEKGDIPEGYSVSREKKERFSLILESASTNQTSMYLCASREDTEAFFGQGTRLTVV.

This clonotype was recorded at least ten times. The genes are TRBV7-2 and TRBJ1-2; 9 bases are a match to TRBD1. Trimming removed 5 bases from V and 1 base from J; junction bases left unmatched: 14. From germline, CDR1 is SGHTA and CDR2 FQGNSA. CDR3 length: 18 amino acids. The CDR3 protein is CASSPVQGAFFNNYGYTF. For the CDR3, the DNA is TGTGCCAGCAGCCCGGTACAGGGGGCGTTTTTTAATAACTATGGCTACACCTTC.

The table lists this clonotype with a few counts. The chain carries TRBV7-9 and TRBJ1-1; D unresolved. V was clipped by 2 bases and J by 6 bases, with 7 bases between them. The germline CDR1 and CDR2 sequences are SEHNR and FQNEAQ (reference sequence). This CDR3 region has 12 residues. The CDR3, as DNA: TGTGCCAGCAGCTTATGGGCTTCTGAAGCTTTCTTT. Its translation is CASSLWASEAFF.

The chain joins TRBV6-2 or TRBV6-3 to TRBJ2-5; 10 bases agree with TRBD2. In germline, CDR1 is MNHEY, CDR2 SVGEGT. This CDR3 spans 16 amino acids. J gave up 4 bases and V 2 bases, and 7 bases lay outside the gene matches. CDR3 amino acids: CASSYPLAGELETQYF. DNA of the CDR3: TGTGCCAGCAGTTACCCCCTAGCGGGAGAGCTAGAGACCCAGTACTTC.

The chain has TRBV28 and TRBJ1-4; the D gene is possibly TRBD1 (6 bases). V lost 8 bases and J 4 bases, leaving 11 bases between the germline ends. This CDR3 has 13 amino acids. CDR1 is MDHEN and CDR2 is SYDVKM in the germline V gene. DNA of the CDR3: TGTGCCAGCCTTGGACAGATTAATGAAAAACTGTTTTTT. This encodes CASLGQINEKLFF.

This clonotype was counted between two and nine times. A much larger clonotype is one base distant, so this may be a read error. The V and J genes are TRBV28 and TRBJ1-4; D is undetermined. Trimming stripped 5 bases from V and 7 bases from J, with 5 bases between. CDR1 is MDHEN and CDR2 is SYDVKM in the germline V gene. This CDR3 is built from 11 residues. The CDR3 protein is CASSIGEKLFF. CDR3 DNA sequence: TGTGCCAGCAGTATTGGTGAAAAACTGTTTTTT.

The chain has TRBV5-4 and TRBJ2-1, with D maybe TRBD2 (7 bases). V lost 0 bases, J lost 7 bases, and 14 bases lay in between. CDR3 size: 15 residues. Looked up from germline, CDR1 is SGHNT and CDR2 is YYREEE (reference sequence). CDR3: CASSLEGGGKNEQFF. The DNA for the CDR3 is TGTGCCAGCAGCTTGGAAGGGGGGGGCAAAAATGAGCAGTTCTTC.

The chain has TRBV18 and TRBJ1-5; 9 nucleotides align to TRBD1. The CDR3 spans 15 residues. V gave up 6 bases and J gave up 5 bases; unmatched junction bases: 8. The germline gives CDR1 KGHSH, CDR2 LQKENI. As DNA, the CDR3 is TGTGCCAGCTCGTCCGGGACAGGGCCCCATCAGCCCCAGCATTTT. Protein product: CASSSGTGPHQPQHF.

V gene TRBV5-6 combines with J gene TRBJ2-3, with a tentative D call TRBD1 (6 bases). V was cut by 7 bases and J by 4 bases, with 13 bases left in between. Germline V CDR1 and CDR2: SGHDT, YYEEEE. The CDR3 contains 13 residues. CDR3 bases: TGTGCCAGCCATCTGGACAGAGCAGATACGCAGTATTTT. Translated: CASHLDRADTQYF.

Many counts were recorded for this clonotype. The chain links TRBV27 to TRBJ2-7; TRBD1 matches at 10 bases. Germline CDR1 MNHEY, CDR2 SMNVEV (reference sequence). CDR3 length: 16 residues. V was pared by 0 bases and J by 4 bases, with 6 bases of the junction left unmatched. CDR3 protein: CASSLSIGDRGYEQYF. Here the CDR3 DNA reads TGTGCCAGCAGTTTATCGATAGGGGACAGGGGATACGAGCAGTACTTC.

This clonotype was recorded a few times. The rearrangement links TRBV7-3 to TRBJ2-7; possible D gene TRBD2, 5 bases. From germline, CDR1 is SGHTA and CDR2 FQGTGA. CDR3 length equals 13 residues. V was cut by 0 bases and J by 6 bases, with 9 bases left in between. The CDR3 loop is CASSLTDSREQYF. For the CDR3, the DNA is TGTGCCAGCAGCTTAACGGACTCCCGCGAGCAGTACTTC.

This clonotype occurred many times. This CDR3 reads CASSLARGRGYTF. CDR3 nucleotides: TGTGCCAGCAGCTTAGCGCGGGGACGCGGCTACACCTTC. This chain connects TRBV7-2 to TRBJ1-2, with D perhaps TRBD1 (5 bases). Germline-derived CDR1 and CDR2 are SGHTA and FQGNSA. V was pared by 0 bases and J by 8 bases, with 10 bases between. The CDR3 is 13 amino acids.

This clonotype was recorded a few times. The gene calls are TRBV28 and TRBJ2-7, with TRBD2 identical over 9 bases. Germline assignment: CDR1 MDHEN and CDR2 SYDVKM. This CDR3 comprises 14 residues. The V and J ends lost 11 bases and 4 bases, in that order; junction bases with no gene match: 12. The CDR3 bases are TGTGCCTCCCGCGGGTTAGCGGGGGTATACGAGCAGTACTTC. Its protein is CASRGLAGVYEQYF.

This clonotype occurred a few times. This CDR3 is CASSEGSRTNEKLFF. In DNA, the CDR3 is TGCGCCAGCAGTGAGGGAAGTCGCACTAATGAAAAACTGTTTTTT. The chain uses TRBV5-1 and TRBJ1-4; D remains unclear. The germline V gene has CDR1 SGHRS and CDR2 YFSETQ. V was clipped by 5 bases and J by 2 bases, with 13 bases between them. CDR3 length: 15 amino acids.

Ten or more counts support this clonotype. V is TRBV7-6 and J is TRBJ2-7, with D perhaps TRBD1 (6 bases). CDR1 SGHVS and CDR2 FNYEAQ come from the germline V gene. There are 15 residues in the CDR3. Trimming pared 4 bases from V and 7 bases from J, leaving 20 bases between. This CDR3 is CASSSQPGVPWEQYF. As DNA, the CDR3 is TGTGCCAGCAGCTCCCAGCCAGGGGTCCCCTGGGAGCAGTACTTC.

This clonotype showed up many times. V and J are TRBV7-2 and TRBJ2-3; TRBD1 matches 7 bases. The CDR3 consists of 15 residues. Germline assignment: CDR1 SGHTA and CDR2 FQGNSA. The ends lost 0 bases at V and 3 bases at J; junction bases unmatched: 3. The CDR3, as DNA: TGTGCCAGCAGCTTAGCCCCGGACAGGACAGATACGCAGTATTTT. Protein product: CASSLAPDRTDTQYF.

This clonotype occurred many times. The genes are TRBV28 and TRBJ2-3; 11 positions agree with TRBD2. With 2 bases clipped from V and 4 bases from J, the junction kept 2 bases outside the gene matches. The CDR3 length is 15 residues. Germline-derived CDR1 and CDR2 are MDHEN and SYDVKM. CDR3 in amino acids: CASSLTLAGADTQYF. The DNA of the CDR3 is TGTGCCAGCAGTTTAACACTAGCGGGAGCAGATACGCAGTATTTT.

J is TRBJ2-3 and V is TRBV10-3; 9 bases are a match to TRBD2. Germline V gives CDR1 ENHRY, CDR2 SYGVKD. The CDR3 sequence is 17 residues long. After removal of 4 bases from V and 1 base from J, the junction contained 9 bases not matched to a gene. The CDR3 sequence: CAISGDGRTSGTDTQYF. Written as DNA, the CDR3 is TGTGCCATCAGTGGGGACGGCCGGACTAGCGGCACAGATACGCAGTATTTT.

This clonotype has at least ten counts. This chain links TRBV28 with TRBJ2-7, with 8 bases that match TRBD2. After removal of 6 bases from V and 5 bases from J, the junction contained 24 bases not matched to a gene. Germline V gene sequence: CDR1 MDHEN, CDR2 SYDVKM. The CDR3 length is 19 residues. The CDR3: CASSSGGWGLSGRENEQYF. CDR3 sequence (DNA): TGTGCCAGCAGCAGTGGGGGGTGGGGTCTCAGCGGGAGAGAAAACGAGCAGTACTTC.

This clonotype showed up many times. The genes are TRBV7-2 and TRBJ1-2, with 9 bases that match TRBD1. Per germline, CDR1 SGHTA and CDR2 FQGNSA. Unmatched junction bases numbered 5, after V lost 5 bases and J lost 4 bases. The CDR3 has 14 amino acids. This CDR3 reads CASSLGTGTYGYTF. CDR3 coding DNA: TGTGCCAGCAGCCTCGGGACAGGGACCTATGGCTACACCTTC.

This chain connects TRBV12-3 or TRBV12-4 to TRBJ1-4, with TRBD1 identical over 10 bases. J lost 8 bases, V lost 5 bases, and 5 bases had no gene match. There are 14 residues in the CDR3. Here the CDR3 reads CASSRTGGEEKLFF. The CDR3 DNA sequence: TGTGCCAGCAGTCGGACAGGGGGAGAGGAAAAACTGTTTTTT.

This clonotype was seen only a few times. The J gene is TRBJ2-1, the V gene TRBV2, with D possibly matching TRBD2 (5 bases). The V end lost 0 bases, the J end lost 7 bases, and 7 bases lay between the germline ends. CDR3 length: 13 residues. In germline, CDR1 is SNHLY, CDR2 FYNNEI. The CDR3 DNA reads TGTGCCAGCAGTGAAGCCCTAGCAAATGAGCAGTTCTTC. This encodes CASSEALANEQFF.

A note on this clonotype: This clone may be a read error of a much larger clone one base away. This chain connects TRBV6-6 to TRBJ2-7, with D uncertain. The germline V gene encodes CDR1 MNHNY and CDR2 SVGAGI (reference sequence). CDR3 length: 13 amino acids. The CDR3 reads CASTYSINYEQYF. CDR3 DNA: TGTGCCAGCACTTACTCTATCAACTACGAGCAGTACTTC.

This clonotype was observed once. This rearrangement joins TRBV5-6 to TRBJ2-2, with TRBD1 identical over 8 bases. CDR3 length equals 16 residues. Germline loops: CDR1 SGHDT, CDR2 YYEEEE. The J segment lost 5 bases and the V segment lost 3 bases, leaving 9 bases of the junction unmatched. Written as DNA, the CDR3 is TGTGCCAGCAGCTCGCCGGCAGGGGGCCGGACCGGGGAGCTGTTTTTT. This sequence encodes CASSSPAGGRTGELFF.

This clonotype was seen more than once but under ten times. V is TRBV7-2 and J is TRBJ2-6, with TRBD2 identical over 11 bases. The CDR3 spans 17 residues. Trimming removed 5 bases from V and 2 bases from J; junction bases left unmatched: 5. Germline V gene data show CDR1 as SGHTA and CDR2 as FQGNSA. The CDR3 sequence: CASSIRLAGTGANVLTF. Here the CDR3 DNA reads TGTGCCAGCAGCATACGACTAGCGGGAACTGGGGCCAACGTCCTGACTTTC.

V and J are TRBV18 and TRBJ1-5; D unclear. The CDR3 contains 17 residues. Germline loops: CDR1 KGHSH, CDR2 LQKENI. V lost 3 bases, J lost 0 bases, and 15 bases lay in between. CDR3 sequence: CASSPETGHNSNQPQHF. CDR3 in DNA: TGTGCCAGCTCACCGGAGACTGGGCATAATAGCAATCAGCCCCAGCATTTT.

This chain joins TRBV6-5 and TRBJ2-1, with 10 bases fitting TRBD1. V lost 2 bases and J lost 4; bases outside the gene matches: 5. This CDR3 contains 16 residues. Germline V gene data show CDR1 as MNHEY and CDR2 as SVGAGI. CDR3 nucleotides: TGTGCCAGCAGTTACACCGGGACAGGGGAATACAATGAGCAGTTCTTC. The encoded protein is CASSYTGTGEYNEQFF.

This clonotype showed up many times. The gene calls are TRBV7-2 and TRBJ2-2; D remains ambiguous. The germline V gene has CDR1 SGHTA and CDR2 FQGNSA. The germline V and J ends were trimmed by 3 bases and 0 bases, with 8 bases remaining between them. This CDR3 region has 15 residues. This CDR3 is CASSLAVANTGELFF. The CDR3, as DNA: TGTGCCAGCAGCTTGGCGGTCGCGAACACCGGGGAGCTGTTTTTT.

This clonotype was counted between two and nine times. J is TRBJ2-2 and V is TRBV28, with D maybe TRBD1 (5 bases). This CDR3 is built from 14 residues. Per germline, CDR1 MDHEN and CDR2 SYDVKM. Between the trimmed V and J ends, which lost 2 bases and 4 bases, there was a span of 8 bases. CDR3 sequence reads: CASSLVQGTGELFF. The CDR3 nucleotides read TGTGCCAGCAGTTTAGTCCAGGGCACCGGGGAGCTGTTTTTT.

This clonotype has ten or more counts. V and J are TRBV11-2 and TRBJ1-1; no clear D. V lost 0 bases, J lost 1 base, and 15 bases lay in between. The germline V gene encodes CDR1 SGHAT and CDR2 FQNNGV. The CDR3 sequence is 17 residues long. The CDR3: CASSLDPGRRGNTEAFF. The DNA for the CDR3 is TGTGCCAGCAGCTTAGATCCCGGTCGCAGAGGGAACACTGAAGCTTTCTTT.

This chain joins TRBV10-3 and TRBJ2-3; maybe TRBD2 (5 bases). The CDR3 length is 15 residues. In germline, CDR1 is ENHRY, CDR2 SYGVKD. Trimming removed 3 bases at V and 4 bases at J, with 14 bases between. CDR3 loop: CAISDEGPAPDTQYF. DNA of the CDR3: TGTGCCATCAGTGACGAGGGCCCGGCCCCAGATACGCAGTATTTT.